This T cell receptor beta chain was recovered during a study of response to subunit inactivated influenza vaccine. Study-level points and caveats: That few new T cells are recruited by each seasonal influenza vaccination was the authors' suggestion.

Each CDR3 protein gets one entry after TCRdb re-called the RT-PCR reads with MiXCR. The table has roughly 500,000 distinct CDR3 sequences, 15% to 20% seen once. A word on this clonotype: As yet, its antigen is unknown.

In germline, CDR1 is MNHEY, CDR2 SVGEGT. The CDR3 has 15 amino acids. Deletions cut 5 bases from V and 4 bases from J, with 18 bases between. The sequence came from a man aged 45-69 years who received an inactivated influenza vaccine. The chain joins TRBV6-2 or TRBV6-3 to TRBJ2-7; D is undetermined. The specimen comprised CD4+ T cells sorted from PBMCs, sampled approximately 25 months after vaccination. The CDR3 coding sequence is TGTGCCAGCAGTCAACTCGGTCGGGCTGCGTACGAGCAGTACTTC. Residues: CASSQLGRAAYEQYF.